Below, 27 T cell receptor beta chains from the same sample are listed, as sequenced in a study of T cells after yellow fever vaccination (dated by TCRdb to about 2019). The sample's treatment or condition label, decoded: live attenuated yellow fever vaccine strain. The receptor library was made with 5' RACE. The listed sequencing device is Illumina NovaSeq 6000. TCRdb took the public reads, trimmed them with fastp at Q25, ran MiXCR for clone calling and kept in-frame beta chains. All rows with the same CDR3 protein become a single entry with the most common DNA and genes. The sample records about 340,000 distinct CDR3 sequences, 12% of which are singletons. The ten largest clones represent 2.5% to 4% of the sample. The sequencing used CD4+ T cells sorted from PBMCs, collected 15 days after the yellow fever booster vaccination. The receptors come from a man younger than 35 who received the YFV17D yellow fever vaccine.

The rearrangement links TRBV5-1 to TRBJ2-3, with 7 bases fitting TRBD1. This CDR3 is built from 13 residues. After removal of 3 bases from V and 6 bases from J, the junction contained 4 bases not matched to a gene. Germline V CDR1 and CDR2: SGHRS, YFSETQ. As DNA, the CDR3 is TGCGCCAGCAGCTGGCAGACAGGGGATACGCAGTATTTT. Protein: CASSWQTGDTQYF.

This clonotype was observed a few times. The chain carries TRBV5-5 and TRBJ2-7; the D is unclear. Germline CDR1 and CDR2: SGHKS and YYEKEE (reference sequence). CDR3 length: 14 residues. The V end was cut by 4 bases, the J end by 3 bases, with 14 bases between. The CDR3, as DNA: TGTGCCAGCAGCGGCTCATCAGGCTTCTACGAGCAGTACTTC. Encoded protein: CASSGSSGFYEQYF.

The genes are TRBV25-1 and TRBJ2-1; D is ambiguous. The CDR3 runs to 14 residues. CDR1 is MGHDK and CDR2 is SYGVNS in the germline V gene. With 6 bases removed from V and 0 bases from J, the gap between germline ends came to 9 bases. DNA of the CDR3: TGTGCCAGCAGCGTCCCATCCTCCTACAATGAGCAGTTCTTC. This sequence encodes CASSVPSSYNEQFF.

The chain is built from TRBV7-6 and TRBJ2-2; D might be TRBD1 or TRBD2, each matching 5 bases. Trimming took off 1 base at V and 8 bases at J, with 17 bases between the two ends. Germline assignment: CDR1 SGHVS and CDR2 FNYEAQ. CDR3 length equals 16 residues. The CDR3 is CASSLDGGWGAGELFF. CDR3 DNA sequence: TGTGCCAGCAGCTTAGATGGAGGCTGGGGCGCTGGGGAGCTGTTTTTT.

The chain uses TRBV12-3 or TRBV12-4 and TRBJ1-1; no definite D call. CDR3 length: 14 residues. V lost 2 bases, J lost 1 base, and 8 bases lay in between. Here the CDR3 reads CASSLRVENTEAFF. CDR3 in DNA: TGTGCCAGCAGTTTACGGGTCGAGAACACTGAAGCTTTCTTT.

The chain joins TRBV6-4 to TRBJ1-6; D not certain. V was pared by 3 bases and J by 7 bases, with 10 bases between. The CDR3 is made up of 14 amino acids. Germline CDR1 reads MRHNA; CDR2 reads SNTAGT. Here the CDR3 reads CASSEREWNSPLHF. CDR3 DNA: TGTGCCAGCAGTGAAAGGGAATGGAATTCACCCCTCCACTTT.

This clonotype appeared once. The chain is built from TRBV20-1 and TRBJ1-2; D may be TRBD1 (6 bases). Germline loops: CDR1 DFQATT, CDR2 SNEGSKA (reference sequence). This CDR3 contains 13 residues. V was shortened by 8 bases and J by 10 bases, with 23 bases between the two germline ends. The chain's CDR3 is CSLWLRTDYSYTF. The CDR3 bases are TGCAGTTTGTGGTTGAGGACAGACTATTCCTACACCTTC.

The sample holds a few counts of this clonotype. The DNA of the CDR3 is TGTGCCAGCAGTCGAAACCGGCAGGGGAATCAGCCCCAGCATTTT. This sequence encodes CASSRNRQGNQPQHF. This chain connects TRBV12-3 or TRBV12-4 to TRBJ1-5; possibly TRBD1 for D (6 bases). The CDR3 loop spans 15 amino acids. V was trimmed by 5 bases and J by 4 bases, leaving 15 bases between them.

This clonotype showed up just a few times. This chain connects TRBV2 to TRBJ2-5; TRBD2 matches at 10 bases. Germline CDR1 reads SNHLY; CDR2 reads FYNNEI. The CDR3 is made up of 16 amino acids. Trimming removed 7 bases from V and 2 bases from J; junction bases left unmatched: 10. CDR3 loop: CASTGFTSGEQETQYF. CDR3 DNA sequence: TGTGCCAGCACCGGGTTTACTAGCGGGGAACAAGAGACCCAGTACTTC.

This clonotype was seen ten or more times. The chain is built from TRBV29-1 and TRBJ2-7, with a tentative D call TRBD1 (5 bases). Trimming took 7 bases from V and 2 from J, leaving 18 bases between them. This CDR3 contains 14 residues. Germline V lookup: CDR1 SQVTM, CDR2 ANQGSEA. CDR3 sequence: CSGLRQLVPYEQYV. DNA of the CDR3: TGCAGCGGGCTCCGACAGCTAGTTCCCTACGAGCAGTACGTC.

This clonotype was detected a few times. The CDR3 loop is CASSYPGTNNEQFF. CDR3 DNA sequence: TGTGCCAGCAGCTACCCCGGGACGAACAATGAGCAGTTCTTC. V is TRBV7-2 and J is TRBJ2-1; D is perhaps TRBD1 or TRBD2 (5 bases each). V gave up 4 bases and J gave up 5 bases, with 12 bases separating them. The V gene's germline CDR1 is SGHTA and CDR2 FQGNSA. The CDR3 spans 14 residues. The whole variable domain, remainder taken from reference TRBV7-2 and TRBJ2-1, is GAGVSQSPSNKVTEKGKDVELRCDPISGHTALYWYRQSLGQGLEFLIYFQGNSAPDKSGLPSDRFSAERTGGSVSTLTIQRTQQEDSAVYLCASSYPGTNNEQFFGPGTRLTVL.

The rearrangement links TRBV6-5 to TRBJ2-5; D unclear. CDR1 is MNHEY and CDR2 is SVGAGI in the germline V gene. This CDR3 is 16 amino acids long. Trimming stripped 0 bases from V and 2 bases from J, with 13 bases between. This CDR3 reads CASSYSLRSAQETQYF. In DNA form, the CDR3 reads TGTGCCAGCAGTTACTCGCTCAGGAGTGCACAAGAGACCCAGTACTTC.

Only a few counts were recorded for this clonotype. CDR3 region: CASSFGLAGTFQETQYF. The CDR3 region has the DNA TGCGCCAGCAGCTTCGGGCTAGCGGGGACCTTCCAAGAGACCCAGTACTTC. The V gene is TRBV5-1, the J gene TRBJ2-5; 9 bases align to TRBD2. The CDR3 spans 17 residues. Germline CDR1 reads SGHRS; CDR2 reads YFSETQ. The V and J ends lost 2 bases and 1 base, in that order; junction bases with no gene match: 9.

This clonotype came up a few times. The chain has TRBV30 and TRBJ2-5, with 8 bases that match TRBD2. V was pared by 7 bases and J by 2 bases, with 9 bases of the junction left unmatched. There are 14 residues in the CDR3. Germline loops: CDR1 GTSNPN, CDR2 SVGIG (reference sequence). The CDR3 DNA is TGTGCCTCTTTCCTTCGGGGGGGTCAAGAGACCCAGTACTTC. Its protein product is CASFLRGGQETQYF.

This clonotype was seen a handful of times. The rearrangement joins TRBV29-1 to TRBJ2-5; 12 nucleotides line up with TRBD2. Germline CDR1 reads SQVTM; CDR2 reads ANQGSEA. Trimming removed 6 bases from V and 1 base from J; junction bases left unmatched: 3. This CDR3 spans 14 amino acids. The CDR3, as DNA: TGCAGCGTACCGGGACTAGCGGGCCAAGAGACCCAGTACTTC. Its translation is CSVPGLAGQETQYF.

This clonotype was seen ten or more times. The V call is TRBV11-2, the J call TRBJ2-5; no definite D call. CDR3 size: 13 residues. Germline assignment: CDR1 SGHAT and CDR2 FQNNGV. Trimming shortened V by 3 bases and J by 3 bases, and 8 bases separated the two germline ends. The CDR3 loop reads CASSLSREETQYF. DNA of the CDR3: TGTGCCAGCAGCTTGAGTCGGGAAGAGACCCAGTACTTC.

The CDR3 reads CASSYSRGVRYTF. DNA of the CDR3: TGTGCCAGCAGTTACTCGAGGGGAGTTCGCTACACCTTC. The V call is TRBV6-5, the J call TRBJ1-2, with D maybe TRBD1 (5 bases). The germline V gene has CDR1 MNHEY and CDR2 SVGAGI. CDR3 length: 13 residues. Trimming removed 0 bases from V and 9 bases from J, with 11 bases in between.

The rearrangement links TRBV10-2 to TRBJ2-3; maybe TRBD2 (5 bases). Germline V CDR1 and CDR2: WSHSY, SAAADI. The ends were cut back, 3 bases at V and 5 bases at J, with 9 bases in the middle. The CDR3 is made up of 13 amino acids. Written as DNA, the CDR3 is TGCGCCAGCAGTGAACCCGGAGGAGATACGCAGTATTTT. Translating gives CASSEPGGDTQYF.

The CDR3 is CASSAVGDGNSPLHF. CDR3 DNA: TGTGCCAGCAGCGCCGTGGGGGACGGTAATTCACCCCTCCACTTT. The gene calls are TRBV6-6 and TRBJ1-6, with a possible D match to TRBD1 (5 bases). V lost 6 bases and J lost 6, with 15 bases in between. This CDR3 spans 15 amino acids. CDR1 MNHNY and CDR2 SVGAGI come from the germline V gene (reference sequence).

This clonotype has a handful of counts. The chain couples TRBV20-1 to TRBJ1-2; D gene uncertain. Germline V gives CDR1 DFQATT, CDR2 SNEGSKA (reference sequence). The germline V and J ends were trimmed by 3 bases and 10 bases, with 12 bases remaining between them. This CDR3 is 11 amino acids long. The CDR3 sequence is CSARFRMDYTF. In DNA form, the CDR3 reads TGCAGTGCTAGGTTCCGGATGGACTACACCTTC.

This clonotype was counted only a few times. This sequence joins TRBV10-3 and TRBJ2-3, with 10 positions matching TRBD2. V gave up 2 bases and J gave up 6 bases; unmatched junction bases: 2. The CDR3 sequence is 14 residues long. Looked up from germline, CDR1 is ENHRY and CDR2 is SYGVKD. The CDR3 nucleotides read TGTGCCATCAGTGAGGAGCGGGGGGGCGATACGCAGTATTTT. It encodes CAISEERGGDTQYF.

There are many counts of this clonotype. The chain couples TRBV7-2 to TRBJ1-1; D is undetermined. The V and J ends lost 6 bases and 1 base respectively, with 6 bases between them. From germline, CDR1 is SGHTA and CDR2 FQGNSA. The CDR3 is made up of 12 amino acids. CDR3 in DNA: TGTGCCAGCAGAGCCTGGAACACTGAAGCTTTCTTT. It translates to CASRAWNTEAFF.

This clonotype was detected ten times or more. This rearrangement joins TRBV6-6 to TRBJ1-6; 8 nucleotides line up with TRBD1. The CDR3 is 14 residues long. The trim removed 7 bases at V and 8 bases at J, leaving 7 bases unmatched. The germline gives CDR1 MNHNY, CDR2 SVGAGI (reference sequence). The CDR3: CASKAGGGHSPLHF. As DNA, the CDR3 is TGTGCCAGCAAGGCAGGGGGCGGTCATTCACCCCTCCACTTT.

DNA of the CDR3: TGCGCCAGCAGCCGCCTCGGGTATCAGCCCCAGCATTTT. Translated, it gives CASSRLGYQPQHF. The gene calls are TRBV5-1 and TRBJ1-5; D is uncertain. Looked up from germline, CDR1 is SGHRS and CDR2 is YFSETQ. V was trimmed by 4 bases and J by 5 bases, leaving 10 bases between them. CDR3 length: 13 amino acids.

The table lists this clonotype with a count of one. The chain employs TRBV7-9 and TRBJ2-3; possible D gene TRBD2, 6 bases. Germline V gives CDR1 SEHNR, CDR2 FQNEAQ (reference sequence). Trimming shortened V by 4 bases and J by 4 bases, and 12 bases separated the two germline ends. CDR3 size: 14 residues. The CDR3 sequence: CASSSWGDPDTQYF. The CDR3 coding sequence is TGTGCCAGCAGCTCTTGGGGGGATCCAGATACGCAGTATTTT.

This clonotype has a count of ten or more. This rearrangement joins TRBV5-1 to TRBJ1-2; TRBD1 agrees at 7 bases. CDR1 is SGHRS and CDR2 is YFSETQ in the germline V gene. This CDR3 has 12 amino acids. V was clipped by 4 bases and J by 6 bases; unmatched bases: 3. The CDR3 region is CASSAQGNGYTF. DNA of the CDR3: TGCGCCAGCAGCGCACAGGGGAATGGCTACACCTTC.

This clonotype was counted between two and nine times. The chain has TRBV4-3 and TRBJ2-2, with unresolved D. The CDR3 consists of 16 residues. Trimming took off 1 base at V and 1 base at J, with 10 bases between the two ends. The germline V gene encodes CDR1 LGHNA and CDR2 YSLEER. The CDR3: CASSQATYWNTGELFF. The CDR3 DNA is TGCGCCAGCAGCCAAGCGACCTACTGGAACACCGGGGAGCTGTTTTTT.